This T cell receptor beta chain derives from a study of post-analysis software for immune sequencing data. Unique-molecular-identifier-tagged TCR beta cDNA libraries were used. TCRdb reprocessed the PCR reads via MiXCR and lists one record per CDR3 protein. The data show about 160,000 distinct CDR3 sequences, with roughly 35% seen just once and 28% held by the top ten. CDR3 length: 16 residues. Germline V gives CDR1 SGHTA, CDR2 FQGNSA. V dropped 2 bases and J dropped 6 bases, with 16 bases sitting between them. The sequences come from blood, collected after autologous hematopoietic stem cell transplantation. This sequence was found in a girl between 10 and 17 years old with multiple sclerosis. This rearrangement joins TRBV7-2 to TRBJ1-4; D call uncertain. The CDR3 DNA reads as TGTGCCAGCAGCTTAAAGGGCCCCCGGTGGGATGAAAAACTGTTTTTT. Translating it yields CASSLKGPRWDEKLFF.